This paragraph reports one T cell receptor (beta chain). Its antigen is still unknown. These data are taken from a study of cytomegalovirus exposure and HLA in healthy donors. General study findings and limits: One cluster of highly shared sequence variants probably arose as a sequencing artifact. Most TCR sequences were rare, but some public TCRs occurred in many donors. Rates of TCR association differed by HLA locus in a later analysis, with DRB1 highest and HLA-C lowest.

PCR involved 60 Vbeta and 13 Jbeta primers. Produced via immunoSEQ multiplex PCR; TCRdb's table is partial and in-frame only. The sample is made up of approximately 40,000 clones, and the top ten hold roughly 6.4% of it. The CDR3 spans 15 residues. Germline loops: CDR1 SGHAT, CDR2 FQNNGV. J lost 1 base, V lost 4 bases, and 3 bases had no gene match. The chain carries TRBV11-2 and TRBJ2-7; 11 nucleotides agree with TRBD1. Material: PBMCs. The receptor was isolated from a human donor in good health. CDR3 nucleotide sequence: TGTGCCAGCAGCTACGGGACAGGGGGTTCCTACGAGCAGTACTTC. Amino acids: CASSYGTGGSYEQYF.